The 22 T cell receptor beta chains in this list originate from one sample, sequenced in a study of blood T cell dynamics during melanoma immunotherapy. The time point: pre-treatment baseline. Profiled with immunoSEQ multiplex PCR; TCRdb holds only in-frame clones, not every one. The data contain roughly 6,000 clones, 80% to 90% of them singletons. The sample was blood, taken from a patient treated with checkpoint blockade. The receptors were sampled from a human donor with melanoma.

V and J are TRBV27 and TRBJ1-6; TRBD1 aligns across 8 bases. The V gene's germline CDR1 is MNHEY and CDR2 SMNVEV (reference sequence). Germline trimming cut 5 bases from V and 7 bases from J; bases unmatched to any gene: 7. The CDR3 loop spans 15 amino acids. In DNA, the CDR3 is TGTGCCAGCAGTGCCTGGACAGGGAGGAATTCACCCCTCCACTTT. It translates to CASSAWTGRNSPLHF.

The chain is built from TRBV21-1 and TRBJ2-7; TRBD2, the table's D call, lacks a check against the DNA. TRBV21-1 is an annotated pseudogene. This CDR3 has 16 amino acids. Here the CDR3 reads CASSKGPRLVSYEQYF. CDR3 DNA sequence: TGTGCCAGCAGCAAAGGTCCGAGACTCGTCTCCTACGAGCAGTACTTC.

The chain couples TRBV19 to TRBJ1-4; tentatively, D is TRBD1 (5 bases). Trimming stripped 4 bases from V and 8 bases from J, with 17 bases between. This CDR3 has 15 residues. Per the germline V gene, CDR1 is LNHDA and CDR2 is SQIVND (reference sequence). CDR3 residues: CASSRTGLSGEKLFF. CDR3 nucleotides: TGTGCCAGTAGTAGGACGGGGCTTTCGGGGGAAAAACTGTTTTTT.

The chain is built from TRBV2 and TRBJ1-2, with D unresolved. The CDR3 is 15 amino acids. Germline loops: CDR1 SNHLY, CDR2 FYNNEI. V lost 7 bases and J 8 bases, leaving 23 bases between the germline ends. CDR3 sequence: CASKGSGPVSEGYTF. The DNA of the CDR3 is TGTGCCAGCAAAGGGTCAGGACCCGTTTCAGAAGGCTACACCTTC.

In the case of this clone: The identical CDR3 is also encoded by other nucleotide sequences in the sample. The V call is TRBV5-1, the J call TRBJ1-2, with D tentatively TRBD1 (5 bases). Germline assignment: CDR1 SGHRS and CDR2 YFSETQ. Deletions cut 4 bases from V and 2 bases from J, with 12 bases between. This CDR3 spans 14 amino acids. The CDR3: CASSPRDRNYGYTF. CDR3 coding DNA: TGCGCCAGCAGCCCCCGGGACCGAAACTATGGCTACACCTTC.

The V gene is TRBV5-1, the J gene TRBJ2-3; maybe TRBD1 (6 bases). Trimming left V 4 bases short and J 2 bases short, with 14 bases between. There are 15 residues in the CDR3. The V gene's germline CDR1 is SGHRS and CDR2 YFSETQ. CDR3 nucleotide sequence: TGCGCCAGCAGCCTACTGGACAGAAACACAGATACGCAGTATTTT. Protein product: CASSLLDRNTDTQYF.

This sequence joins TRBV2 and TRBJ1-5, with TRBD1 identical over 7 bases. The V gene end was trimmed by 6 bases and the J gene end by 2 bases; junction bases not matched to a gene: 4. Germline lookup yields CDR1 SNHLY and CDR2 FYNNEI. This CDR3 comprises 14 residues. CDR3 in DNA: TGTGCCAGCAGCGGACAGGCGGGCAATCAGCCCCAGCATTTT. Encoded protein: CASSGQAGNQPQHF.

This rearrangement joins TRBV7-2 to TRBJ2-5; possibly TRBD2 for D (6 bases). Germline V gene data show CDR1 as SGHTA and CDR2 as FQGNSA. The CDR3 covers 12 residues. Deletions cut 5 bases from V and 7 bases from J, with 11 bases between. CDR3 protein: CASSPSEGTQYF. For the CDR3, the DNA is TGTGCCAGCAGCCCCTCGGAGGGGACCCAGTACTTC.

V gene TRBV6-5 combines with J gene TRBJ2-3, with D hard to call. Germline loops: CDR1 MNHEY, CDR2 SVGAGI. Trimming cost V 5 bases and J 4 bases, with 7 bases left between them. The CDR3 runs 12 residues. This chain's CDR3 is CASSRRADTQYF. The CDR3 DNA is TGTGCCAGCAGTCGTAGGGCAGATACGCAGTATTTT.

This chain links TRBV11-3 with TRBJ2-5; 7 bases align to TRBD2. The CDR3 is made up of 11 amino acids. V gave up 11 bases and J gave up 5 bases; unmatched junction bases: 5. CDR1 and CDR2 (germline): SGHNT, YENEEA. CDR3 sequence: CARGRGETQYF. CDR3 sequence (DNA): TGTGCCCGAGGGCGGGGGGAGACCCAGTACTTC.

This chain joins TRBV19 and TRBJ1-2; a possible D gene is TRBD1 (5 bases). Trimming pared 9 bases from V and 8 bases from J, leaving 19 bases between. The CDR3 has 13 residues. CDR1 and CDR2 (germline): LNHDA, SQIVND (reference sequence). In nucleotides, the CDR3 is TGTGCCAGCGCCTTGGGGCAGGCCCGGGGCTACACCTTC. Protein product: CASALGQARGYTF.

This clone was detected only once. The chain couples TRBV29-1 to TRBJ2-1; 9 positions match TRBD2. The V and J ends lost 6 bases and 2 bases, in that order; junction bases with no gene match: 11. The CDR3 spans 16 residues. Germline V lookup: CDR1 SQVTM, CDR2 ANQGSEA. CDR3 nucleotides: TGCAGCGTCCGCTGGGGCGGGGGGGCGCCCTACAATGAGCAGTTCTTC. This encodes CSVRWGGGAPYNEQFF.

This clone came up a few times. The chain couples TRBV5-6 to TRBJ1-2; 7 nucleotides agree with TRBD1. CDR3 length equals 14 residues. Losses at the gene ends were 0 bases for V and 7 bases for J; bases not matched to a gene: 6. Per germline, CDR1 SGHDT and CDR2 YYEEEE. CDR3 loop: CASSLGQGVGGYTF. CDR3 bases: TGTGCCAGCAGCTTGGGACAGGGAGTAGGTGGCTACACCTTC.

This clone was seen a handful of times. The rearrangement uses TRBV9 and TRBJ2-7, with 7 bases aligning to TRBD1. Germline V gene lookup returns CDR1 SGDLS and CDR2 YYNGEE. The ends lost 0 bases at V and 12 bases at J; junction bases unmatched: 6. The CDR3 is 12 amino acids. The CDR3 DNA is TGTGCCAGCAGCGTAGTAGGGGGCAGACTGTACTTC. This codes for CASSVVGGRLYF.

V gene TRBV4-1 combines with J gene TRBJ1-1; TRBD1 matches 7 bases. Germline assignment: CDR1 MGHRA and CDR2 YSYEKL. This CDR3 region has 19 residues. The V gene end was trimmed by 2 bases and the J gene end by 0 bases; junction bases not matched to a gene: 15. CDR3 amino acids: CASSQHRDSPRRLNTEAFF. The DNA for the CDR3 is TGCGCCAGCAGCCAACACCGGGACAGCCCTAGGAGGCTGAACACTGAAGCTTTCTTT.

The chain couples TRBV5-6 to TRBJ1-2; 9 bases agree with TRBD1. This CDR3 region has 16 residues. The V gene end was trimmed by 2 bases and the J gene end by 7 bases; junction bases not matched to a gene: 12. Germline V gene data show CDR1 as SGHDT and CDR2 as YYEEEE. The CDR3 spells CASSLGWGQGASGYTF. In DNA, the CDR3 is TGTGCCAGCAGCTTAGGTTGGGGACAGGGTGCGAGTGGCTACACCTTC. The entire variable domain, with the rest obtained from reference TRBV5-6 and TRBJ1-2, is as follows: DAGVTQSPTHLIKTRGQQVTLRCSPKSGHDTVSWYQQALGQGPQFIFQYYEEEERQRGNFPDRFSGHQFPNYSSELNVNALLLGDSALYLCASSLGWGQGASGYTFGSGTRLTVV.

This chain uses TRBV30 with TRBJ2-5; TRBD2 matches at 9 bases. Per the germline V gene, CDR1 is GTSNPN and CDR2 is SVGIG (reference sequence). The CDR3 runs to 14 residues. V trimming: 4 bases; J trimming: 4 bases; junction bases outside the gene matches: 7. Written as DNA, the CDR3 is TGTGCCTGGAATCGAGCGGGGGGACTAGAGACCCAGTACTTC. Translation: CAWNRAGGLETQYF.

Of note for this clone: No conserved phenylalanine or tryptophan ends this CDR3, so it is likely a read error. This sequence joins TRBV5-1 and TRBJ2-7, with D possibly called TRBD1 or TRBD2 (5 bases each). The length of the CDR3 is 15 residues. The V gene lost 2 bases and the J gene lost 5 bases, with 17 bases spanning the gap. The germline gives CDR1 SGHRS, CDR2 YFSETQ. Here the CDR3 DNA reads TGCGCCAGCAGCTTTTCCGGGACCCAAGCCAACGAGCAGTACCTC. Translated, it gives CASSFSGTQANEQYL.

This clone was recorded a few times. The rearrangement links TRBV7-9 to TRBJ2-2, with D possibly TRBD2 on 5 matching bases. CDR1 is SEHNR, CDR2 FQNEAQ, per germline (reference sequence). This CDR3 spans 15 amino acids. V gave up 1 base and J gave up 4 bases, with 10 bases separating them. The CDR3 bases are TGTGCCAGCAGCTTAGGAGGGCTCTCCACCGGGGAGCTGTTTTTT. It codes for CASSLGGLSTGELFF. The whole variable domain, filled in from reference TRBV7-9 and TRBJ2-2, reads DTGVSQNPRHKITKRGQNVTFRCDPISEHNRLYWYRQTLGQGPEFLTYFQNEAQLEKSRLLSDRFSAERPKGSFSTLEIQRTEQGDSAMYLCASSLGGLSTGELFFGEGSRLTVL.

The V call is TRBV10-1, the J call TRBJ2-3, with 9 bases identical to TRBD1. Germline V lookup: CDR1 WNHNN, CDR2 SYGVQD (reference sequence). V lost 7 bases to trimming and J lost 5 bases; unmatched junction nucleotides: 4. This CDR3 has 13 amino acids. CDR3 sequence reads: CASNGTGKDTQYF. CDR3 coding DNA: TGCGCCAGCAATGGGACAGGGAAAGATACGCAGTATTTT.

The chain recombines TRBV7-2 with TRBJ2-7; D remains ambiguous. CDR3 size: 12 residues. Trimming left V 3 bases short and J 3 bases short, with 6 bases between. Germline V gives CDR1 SGHTA, CDR2 FQGNSA. In DNA, the CDR3 is TGTGCCAGCAGCTTCCTCCTCTACGAGCAGTACTTC. Translation: CASSFLLYEQYF.

The table lists this clone with a count of one. The chain combines TRBV5-1 with TRBJ2-2, with 8 bases fitting TRBD1. The germline CDR1 and CDR2 sequences are SGHRS and YFSETQ. The CDR3 is 16 residues long. V was pared by 4 bases and J by 2 bases, with 7 bases of the junction left unmatched. CDR3 sequence (DNA): TGCGCCAGCAGCGTGTCCGGGACAGGCAACACCGGGGAGCTGTTTTTT. Its translation is CASSVSGTGNTGELFF.